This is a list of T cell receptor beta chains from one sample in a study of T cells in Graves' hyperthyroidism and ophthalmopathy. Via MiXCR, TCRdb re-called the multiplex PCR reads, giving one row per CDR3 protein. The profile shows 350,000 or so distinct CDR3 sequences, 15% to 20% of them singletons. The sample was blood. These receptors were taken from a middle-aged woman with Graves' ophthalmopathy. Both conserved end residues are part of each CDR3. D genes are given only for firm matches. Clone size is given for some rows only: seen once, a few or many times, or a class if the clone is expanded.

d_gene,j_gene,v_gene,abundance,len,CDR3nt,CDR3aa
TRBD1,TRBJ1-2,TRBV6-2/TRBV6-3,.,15,TGTGCCAGCAGCGAATACAGGGGAAAGGTGGATGGCTACACCTTC,CASSEYRGKVDGYTF
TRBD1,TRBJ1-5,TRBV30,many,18,TGTGCCTGGAGTGTAAGGACAGGGGCCCTCTATAGCAATCAGCCCCAGCATTTT,CAWSVRTGALYSNQPQHF
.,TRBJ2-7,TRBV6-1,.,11,TGTGCCAGCAGGGGAGCGCGGGAGCAGTACTTC,CASRGAREQYF
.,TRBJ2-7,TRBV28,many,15,TGTGCCAGCAGTCCTCCAGGGACGGGCGCCTACGAGCAGTACTTC,CASSPPGTGAYEQYF
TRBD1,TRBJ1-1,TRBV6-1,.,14,TGTGCCAGCGGGGACAGGGGGTTTGGCACTGAAGCTTTCTTT,CASGDRGFGTEAFF
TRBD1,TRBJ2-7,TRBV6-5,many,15,TGTGCCAGCAGTTACGGGGACAGTGAGCTTTACGAGCAGTACTTC,CASSYGDSELYEQYF
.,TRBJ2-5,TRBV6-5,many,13,TGTGCCAGCAGAGCACCCTTAGGGGAGACCCAGTACTTC,CASRAPLGETQYF
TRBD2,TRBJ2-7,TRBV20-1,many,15,TGCAGTGCTAGCGCCGGGACTAGCTTATCCTACGAGCAGTACTTC,CSASAGTSLSYEQYF
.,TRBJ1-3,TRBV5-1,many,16,TGCGCCAGCTCGGAGAACAGGGCTGCCTCTGGAAACACCATATATTTT,CASSENRAASGNTIYF
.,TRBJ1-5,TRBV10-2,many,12,TGCGCCAGCAGTGAGGGGGCTCAGCCCCAGCATTTT,CASSEGAQPQHF
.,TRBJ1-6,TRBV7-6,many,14,TGTGCCAGCCGCCTCTGGGGGCCGGATTCACCCCTCCACTTT,CASRLWGPDSPLHF
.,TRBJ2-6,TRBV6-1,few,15,TGTGCCAGCAGTGAGGGAGATTTCGGGGCCAACGTCCTGACTTTC,CASSEGDFGANVLTF